The 31 T cell receptor beta chains presented below share a single source sample, sequenced in a study of blood T cell repertoires in COVID-19. Some clones are missing from TCRdb's copy, which holds only in-frame ones; the method was immunoSEQ multiplex PCR. Seen here are around 310,000 clones, about nine tenths observed once, and the top ten hold almost 9.5%. The sequencing input was PBMCs or T cells enriched from blood (not recorded which). These receptors were obtained from a woman in her twenties or thirties who had recovered from COVID-19.

As regards this clone: The same CDR3 also results from other DNA sequences found in this sample. The rearrangement links TRBV19 to TRBJ2-1; TRBD2 agrees at 10 bases. This CDR3 has 13 amino acids. V dropped 7 bases and J dropped 7; count of bases not matched to a gene: 4. The V gene's germline CDR1 is LNHDA and CDR2 SQIVND (reference sequence). The CDR3 DNA reads as TGTGCCAGTACCCTAGCGGGAGTAAATGAGCAGTTCTTC. This sequence encodes CASTLAGVNEQFF.

The genes are TRBV12-5 and TRBJ2-3; 8 bases match TRBD2. V trimming: 0 bases; J trimming: 4 bases; junction bases outside the gene matches: 12. The germline gives CDR1 LGHNT, CDR2 FRNRAP. The CDR3 has 18 amino acids. CDR3 sequence reads: CASGLVLGRALSADTQYF. The CDR3 bases are TGTGCTAGTGGTTTGGTACTCGGGAGGGCCCTGAGTGCAGATACGCAGTATTTT.

The rearrangement links TRBV9 to TRBJ1-2, with no clear D. This CDR3 is 14 amino acids long. Trimming removed 4 bases from V and 0 bases from J, with 10 bases in between. The germline gives CDR1 SGDLS, CDR2 YYNGEE. Written as DNA, the CDR3 is TGTGCCAGCAGCACAGAGACACCTAACTATGGCTACACCTTC. Protein product: CASSTETPNYGYTF.

This clone has a single count. This chain uses TRBV25-1 with TRBJ2-7; possibly TRBD1 for D (8 bases). V was trimmed by 4 bases and J by 2 bases, leaving 12 bases between them. The germline gives CDR1 MGHDK, CDR2 SYGVNS. This CDR3 contains 14 residues. CDR3 DNA sequence: TGTGCCAGCAGTGTACAGGGGGGGGCCTACGAGCAGTACTTC. Its translation is CASSVQGGAYEQYF.

This clone was found once. The chain combines TRBV18 with TRBJ2-1, with D perhaps matching TRBD2 (7 bases). This CDR3 is 16 amino acids long. Looked up from germline, CDR1 is KGHSH and CDR2 is LQKENI. With 2 bases removed from V and 3 bases from J, the gap between germline ends came to 14 bases. In DNA, the CDR3 is TGTGCCAGCTCACCATCGGGGGGCCCAATCTACAATGAGCAGTTCTTC. Its protein is CASSPSGGPIYNEQFF.

With regard to this clone: Germline is not matched at one junction end, which may reflect a read error. The chain has TRBV30 and TRBJ2-7; D perhaps matches TRBD1 (5 bases). Germline V gives CDR1 GTSNPN, CDR2 SVGIG (reference sequence). CDR3 length: 12 amino acids. This CDR3 reads CAWSVNGAEPDF. CDR3 nucleotide sequence: TGTGCCTGGAGTGTTAATGGGGCAGAACCAGACTTC.

This chain uses TRBV7-2 with TRBJ1-4; 11 bases align to TRBD1. The CDR3 extends over 17 amino acids. Trimming removed 1 base from V and 1 base from J; junction bases left unmatched: 2. Germline assignment: CDR1 SGHTA and CDR2 FQGNSA. The CDR3 loop is CASSLGGTGGTNEKLFF. In DNA form, the CDR3 reads TGTGCCAGCAGCTTAGGTGGGACAGGGGGAACTAATGAAAAACTGTTTTTT.

This CDR3 reads CASSLPGTSGREYSGANVLTF. CDR3 coding DNA: TGTGCCAGCAGTTTACCCGGGACTAGCGGGAGAGAATACTCTGGGGCCAACGTCCTGACTTTC. The rearrangement uses TRBV6-2 or TRBV6-3 and TRBJ2-6, with 14 bases aligning to TRBD2. V lost 4 bases and J lost 0; bases outside the gene matches: 11. Germline V gene lookup returns CDR1 MNHEY and CDR2 SVGEGT. CDR3 length equals 21 residues.

This clone has only one observation. The CDR3 here is CASSDPGDNSPLHF. The CDR3 bases are TGTGCCAGCAGTGACCCAGGGGATAATTCACCCCTCCACTTT. The J gene is TRBJ1-6, the V gene TRBV2; D is perhaps TRBD1 (6 bases). The CDR3 consists of 14 residues. Between the trimmed V and J ends, which lost 3 bases and 5 bases, there was a span of 8 bases. Germline V lookup: CDR1 SNHLY, CDR2 FYNNEI.

The rearrangement uses TRBV6-5 and TRBJ2-2; 13 bases match TRBD2. The V gene end was trimmed by 10 bases and the J gene end by 6 bases; junction bases not matched to a gene: 5. This CDR3 is 14 amino acids long. Germline V lookup: CDR1 MNHEY, CDR2 SVGAGI. The CDR3 reads CAILGLAGAGELFF. CDR3 in DNA: TGTGCCATACTCGGACTAGCGGGAGCCGGGGAGCTGTTTTTT.

The DNA for the CDR3 is TGTGCCAGCAGTAAGGGGACCGTAGCGGGAGCTAATAGCGATGAGCAGTTCTTC. Amino acid sequence: CASSKGTVAGANSDEQFF. This chain links TRBV6-4 with TRBJ2-1, with TRBD2 matching 9 bases. J gave up 8 bases and V 5 bases, and 19 bases lay outside the gene matches. The CDR3 spans 18 residues. Per the germline V gene, CDR1 is MRHNA and CDR2 is SNTAGT.

The rearrangement links TRBV4-2 to TRBJ2-5; D not certain. Germline lookup yields CDR1 LGHNA and CDR2 YNFKEQ. Trimming removed 0 bases from V and 1 base from J, with 6 bases in between. The CDR3 covers 14 residues. CDR3 residues: CASSQELAQETQYF. The DNA of the CDR3 is TGTGCCAGCAGCCAAGAGTTAGCCCAAGAGACCCAGTACTTC.

This clone was recorded only once. The J gene is TRBJ2-7, the V gene TRBV4-2; 7 bases are shared with TRBD2. The CDR3 is 17 residues long. CDR1 LGHNA and CDR2 YNFKEQ come from the germline V gene. V dropped 1 base and J dropped 1; count of bases not matched to a gene: 10. The CDR3 is CASSQGTSVGLSYEQYF. The CDR3 region has the DNA TGTGCCAGCAGCCAAGGGACTTCGGTGGGACTATCCTACGAGCAGTACTTC.

V and J are TRBV28 and TRBJ1-1, with D possibly being TRBD1 (5 bases). V was trimmed by 5 bases and J by 0 bases, leaving 13 bases between them. CDR3 length: 15 amino acids. Per germline, CDR1 MDHEN and CDR2 SYDVKM. CDR3 nucleotides: TGTGCCAGCAGTAAGGGGTTATTGGTGAACACTGAAGCTTTCTTT. Protein sequence: CASSKGLLVNTEAFF. The full variable domain, its missing parts supplied by reference TRBV28 and TRBJ1-1, is DVKVTQSSRYLVKRTGEKVFLECVQDMDHENMFWYRQDPGLGLRLIYFSYDVKMKEKGDIPEGYSVSREKKERFSLILESASTNQTSMYLCASSKGLLVNTEAFFGQGTRLTVV.

This sequence joins TRBV6-5 and TRBJ2-1; 7 nucleotides agree with TRBD2. This CDR3 is built from 14 residues. Germline V gene data show CDR1 as MNHEY and CDR2 as SVGAGI. J gave up 2 bases and V 8 bases, and 6 bases lay outside the gene matches. The chain's CDR3 is CASGRGGTYNEQFF. CDR3 in DNA: TGTGCCAGCGGACGCGGGGGTACCTACAATGAGCAGTTCTTC.

This sequence joins TRBV5-6 and TRBJ1-1, with D possibly being TRBD1 (6 bases). CDR1 and CDR2 (germline): SGHDT, YYEEEE. The CDR3 is made up of 15 amino acids. The germline V and J ends were trimmed by 4 bases and 1 base, with 14 bases remaining between them. The CDR3 nucleotides are TGTGCCAGCAGCGTAACAGGGTTGGGGAACACTGAAGCTTTCTTT. The encoded protein is CASSVTGLGNTEAFF. Based on the CDR3 plus reference TRBV5-6 and TRBJ1-1, the full variable domain is DAGVTQSPTHLIKTRGQQVTLRCSPKSGHDTVSWYQQALGQGPQFIFQYYEEEERQRGNFPDRFSGHQFPNYSSELNVNALLLGDSALYLCASSVTGLGNTEAFFGQGTRLTVV.

J is TRBJ2-3 and V is TRBV7-3; D call uncertain. This CDR3 has 14 residues. The V end lost 5 bases, the J end lost 7 bases, and 16 bases lay between the germline ends. The germline CDR1 and CDR2 sequences are SGHTA and FQGTGA. DNA of the CDR3: TGTGCCAGCAGCCCGGATCTAGGTCTGAATACGCAGTATTTT. Translating gives CASSPDLGLNTQYF.

Worth noting for this clone: The same CDR3 arises from other DNA sequences in this sample as well. This chain connects TRBV25-1 to TRBJ1-2; possibly TRBD1 for D (6 bases). Germline V lookup: CDR1 MGHDK, CDR2 SYGVNS. Trimming shortened V by 6 bases and J by 3 bases, and 14 bases separated the two germline ends. This CDR3 comprises 14 residues. CDR3 in amino acids: CASSRSGVDYGYTF. The CDR3 nucleotides read TGTGCCAGCAGCCGTTCAGGGGTAGACTATGGCTACACCTTC.

The J gene is TRBJ2-7, the V gene TRBV28; D remains ambiguous. The CDR3 runs 14 residues. V was pared by 7 bases and J by 3 bases, with 16 bases between. From germline, CDR1 is MDHEN and CDR2 SYDVKM. In DNA form, the CDR3 reads TGTGCCAGCACTATTCCAAATCGAAACTACGAGCAGTACTTC. As protein: CASTIPNRNYEQYF.

The CDR3 sequence is CASSLVGPRRGEQYF. In DNA, the CDR3 is TGTGCCAGCAGCTTAGTTGGGCCTAGAAGGGGCGAGCAGTACTTC. The chain employs TRBV7-9 and TRBJ2-7; tentatively, D is TRBD1 (5 bases). Germline V CDR1 and CDR2: SEHNR, FQNEAQ (reference sequence). CDR3 length: 15 residues. Trimming left V 1 base short and J 6 bases short, with 16 bases between.

V gene TRBV20-1 combines with J gene TRBJ1-5; 7 bases are a match to TRBD1. The junction had 5 bases not matched to a gene; V was cut back by 3 bases and J by 6 bases. This CDR3 has 13 residues. The germline V gene encodes CDR1 DFQATT and CDR2 SNEGSKA (reference sequence). The CDR3 reads CSASLRGLQPQHF. The DNA of the CDR3 is TGCAGTGCTAGTCTGAGGGGGCTTCAGCCCCAGCATTTT.

A single count supports this clone. V and J are TRBV2 and TRBJ2-1, with 7 bases aligning to TRBD2. This CDR3 has 15 amino acids. CDR1 is SNHLY, CDR2 FYNNEI, per germline. J lost 3 bases, V lost 3 bases, and 5 bases had no gene match. CDR3 coding DNA: TGTGCCAGCAGTGAGCGGGAGCCGATCTACAATGAGCAGTTCTTC. This codes for CASSEREPIYNEQFF.

The chain combines TRBV19 with TRBJ2-2; D not resolved. Germline CDR1 LNHDA, CDR2 SQIVND (reference sequence). The V and J ends lost 7 bases and 9 bases respectively, with 15 bases between them. The CDR3 runs 13 residues. The CDR3: CASTNKFLRELFF. The CDR3 nucleotides are TGTGCCAGTACAAACAAGTTTCTCCGGGAGCTGTTTTTT. Together with reference TRBV19 and TRBJ2-2, the CDR3 gives the full variable domain: DGGITQSPKYLFRKEGQNVTLSCEQNLNHDAMYWYRQDPGQGLRLIYYSQIVNDFQKGDIAEGYSVSREKKESFPLTVTSAQKNPTAFYLCASTNKFLRELFFGEGSRLTVL.

The genes are TRBV10-3 and TRBJ1-6, with TRBD1 identical over 7 bases. This CDR3 is 16 amino acids long. The V gene's germline CDR1 is ENHRY and CDR2 SYGVKD. V shed 0 bases and J 4 bases; nucleotides not matched to a gene: 3. The CDR3 DNA sequence: TGTGCCATCAGTGAGTCGGGGGGACAGTATAATTCACCCCTCCACTTT. Translated, it gives CAISESGGQYNSPLHF.

The rearrangement uses TRBV10-3 and TRBJ1-1; no clear D gene. The CDR3 is 13 amino acids. V was trimmed by 6 bases and J by 1 base, leaving 9 bases between them. Germline V gives CDR1 ENHRY, CDR2 SYGVKD. CDR3 region: CAIRVAGNTEAFF. Written as DNA, the CDR3 is TGTGCCATCAGGGTGGCGGGGAACACTGAAGCTTTCTTT.

This clone has just one count. This chain joins TRBV7-2 and TRBJ2-7; TRBD1 is a possible D gene (5 bases). The CDR3 is 14 amino acids. Trimming stripped 5 bases from V and 4 bases from J, with 15 bases between. Germline-derived CDR1 and CDR2 are SGHTA and FQGNSA. Written as DNA, the CDR3 is TGTGCCAGCAGCAAAGGTCAGGGTAGGTACGAGCAGTACTTC. It translates to CASSKGQGRYEQYF.

The chain uses TRBV21-1 and TRBJ2-3; the D call in the table, TRBD2, was not verified against the DNA. TRBV21-1 is an annotated pseudogene. The CDR3 sequence is 15 residues long. As DNA, the CDR3 is TGTGCCAGCCACATAGCGGGTCTGACAAGAGATACGCAGTATTTT. As protein: CASHIAGLTRDTQYF.

The chain couples TRBV5-8 to TRBJ2-5; 8 nucleotides align to TRBD2. Germline CDR1 reads SGHTS; CDR2 reads YDEGEE. Trimming cost V 7 bases and J 3 bases; bases outside gene matches: 5. The CDR3 sequence is 13 residues long. The CDR3 region is CASGSLAEETQYF. The DNA for the CDR3 is TGTGCCAGCGGCTCACTAGCGGAAGAGACCCAGTACTTC.

The chain employs TRBV5-1 and TRBJ2-3; D not resolved. Germline assignment: CDR1 SGHRS and CDR2 YFSETQ. The CDR3 runs 15 residues. Between the trimmed V and J ends, which lost 0 bases and 0 bases, there was a span of 8 bases. The CDR3 DNA reads TGCGCCAGCAGCTTGGGACTTGGTAGCACAGATACGCAGTATTTT. Translating it yields CASSLGLGSTDTQYF.

The rearrangement joins TRBV27 to TRBJ1-6; 8 bases align to TRBD1. The CDR3 contains 14 residues. The V gene's germline CDR1 is MNHEY and CDR2 SMNVEV (reference sequence). V was clipped by 3 bases and J by 5 bases; unmatched bases: 0. In DNA form, the CDR3 reads TGTGCCAGCAGTTTGGACAGGGATAATTCACCCCTCCACTTT. Its protein product is CASSLDRDNSPLHF.

The rearrangement uses TRBV5-4 and TRBJ2-2; D not certain. CDR1 and CDR2 (germline): SGHNT, YYREEE (reference sequence). The germline V and J ends were trimmed by 0 bases and 0 bases, with 3 bases remaining between them. The CDR3 consists of 14 residues. CDR3 residues: CASSLGANTGELFF. DNA for the CDR3: TGTGCCAGCAGCTTGGGCGCGAACACCGGGGAGCTGTTTTTT.